Listed below are T cell receptor beta chains from one sample, sequenced in a study of blood T cell repertoires in COVID-19. Produced via immunoSEQ multiplex PCR; TCRdb's table is partial and in-frame only. Of under 50,000 clones listed, 80% to 95% were seen once; the top ten hold approximately 1%. The specimen sequenced was peripheral blood. The receptor set was obtained from a man aged 60 to 75 with COVID-19, enrolled during active disease. Each CDR3 is given with its conserved first and last residue. Each record gives: CDR3 DNA, CDR3 protein, V gene, CDR3 length, J gene, clone size, D gene. A D gene is named only where the DNA matches it firmly. Not every row has a clone size; where given, it reads once, few, many or a size class.

TGTGCCAGCAGCAAAGCCCCGACGGACAGCTCTGGAAACACCATATATTTT	CASSKAPTDSSGNTIYF	TRBV21-1	17	TRBJ1-3	-	-
TGTGCCAGCAGCCTACCCACAGGGCCCCCTCCCGAGCAGTACTTC	CASSLPTGPPPEQYF	TRBV7-9	15	TRBJ2-7	once	-
TGTGCCAGCAGCTTAGCAGGGGGTAACAATCAGCCCCAGCATTTT	CASSLAGGNNQPQHF	TRBV6-6	15	TRBJ1-5	-	TRBD1
TGTGCCAGCAGCTTACTACCGAATCAGCCCCAGCATTTT	CASSLLPNQPQHF	TRBV7-3	13	TRBJ1-5	-	-
TGCGCCAGCAGCCAACCCCTGACAGGGGGCGGAGAAAAACTGTTTTTT	CASSQPLTGGGEKLFF	TRBV4-3	16	TRBJ1-4	-	TRBD1
TGTGCCACCAGCAGTGGGCTGAGGGGGCCGAGGGAAAAACTGTTTTTT	CATSSGLRGPREKLFF	TRBV15	16	TRBJ1-4	-	TRBD1
TGTGCCACCAGTGATTCACAGGGTTATCGCACCGGGGAGCTGTTTTTT	CATSDSQGYRTGELFF	TRBV24-1	16	TRBJ2-2	-	-
TGTGCCAGCAGCCAAGATTGGTGGGACAGCCAGCCATCTAACTATGGCTACACCTTC	CASSQDWWDSQPSNYGYTF	TRBV3-1/TRBV3-2	19	TRBJ1-2	-	TRBD1
TGCGCCAGCAGCTTGCTCGGGACTAGCTCAGATACGCAGTATTTT	CASSLLGTSSDTQYF	TRBV5-1	15	TRBJ2-3	-	TRBD2
TGTGCCAGCAGCCAAGCCTTCTCAGGGGTAGCCGGATCTGGCTACACCTTC	CASSQAFSGVAGSGYTF	TRBV3-1/TRBV3-2	17	TRBJ1-2	-	-
TGTGCCAGCAGCCCAACCGGGACTGAGTACGAGCAGTACTTC	CASSPTGTEYEQYF	TRBV9	14	TRBJ2-7	-	-
TGTGCCAGCAGCTTGGACTATATCAGGGGGCCGCGGGGTCAGCCCCAGCATTTT	CASSLDYIRGPRGQPQHF	TRBV5-6	18	TRBJ1-5	-	TRBD1
TGTGCCAGCAGTTACTCGACTAGCGGGTTCTCCTACGAGCAGTACTTC	CASSYSTSGFSYEQYF	TRBV6-2/TRBV6-3	16	TRBJ2-7	-	TRBD2
TGTGCCACCAGTGCGCACAGCACAGGGGGCTCTGGAAACACCATATATTTT	CATSAHSTGGSGNTIYF	TRBV24-1	17	TRBJ1-3	-	TRBD1
TGTGCCAGCAGCTCCCTACAGGGAGGGACTGAAGCTTTCTTT	CASSSLQGGTEAFF	TRBV11-2	14	TRBJ1-1	-	-
TGTGCCAGCAGCTTATCGGGGCGGGGGAACACAGATACGCAGTATTTT	CASSLSGRGNTDTQYF	TRBV7-2	16	TRBJ2-3	-	TRBD2
TGTGCCAGCGCCAATCCGGGACTAGCGGGTTACGAGCAGTACTTC	CASANPGLAGYEQYF	TRBV2	15	TRBJ2-7	-	TRBD2
TGTGCCAGTAGTATAGTCGGAGGCTACGAGCAGTACTTC	CASSIVGGYEQYF	TRBV19	13	TRBJ2-7	-	-
TGTGCCAGCAGCCCATGGGGGGTAAACCCCTACGAGCAGTACTTC	CASSPWGVNPYEQYF	TRBV28	15	TRBJ2-7	-	-
TGTGCCAGCTCACCACCCATGACAGGGCGAAACACTGAAGCTTTCTTT	CASSPPMTGRNTEAFF	TRBV18	16	TRBJ1-1	-	TRBD1
TGTGCCAGCAGCTTGGCAGGGGGCAACTACAATGAGCAGTTCTTC	CASSLAGGNYNEQFF	TRBV5-5	15	TRBJ2-1	few	TRBD1
TGTGCCACCAGTGATAGGGTCGACAGGGGGTTCTATGGCTACACCTTC	CATSDRVDRGFYGYTF	TRBV24-1	16	TRBJ1-2	-	TRBD1
TGTGCCAGCAGCCAGTCACCGGGACAGGAGAACTCCAATGAGCAGTTCTTC	CASSQSPGQENSNEQFF	TRBV14	17	TRBJ2-1	-	TRBD1
TGTGCCAGCAGCACCCCTTGGGAATTCGCCCCCGGACAGTCCACCGGGGAGCTGTTTTTT	CASSTPWEFAPGQSTGELFF	TRBV7-9	20	TRBJ2-2	-	-
TGTGCCAGCAGCTCCCGACTAGCGGGGGTCCCCTACAATGAGCAGTTCTTC	CASSSRLAGVPYNEQFF	TRBV13	17	TRBJ2-1	-	TRBD2